The rows below give T cell receptor beta chains drawn from one sample of a study of CD8 T cells in ankylosing spondylitis. TCRdb fed the 5' RACE reads into MiXCR, producing one record per CDR3 protein. The data contain 130,000 or so distinct CDR3 sequences, 11% of them seen just once; the ten biggest clones take up around 4.1%. Input material: blood, either unsorted or a sorted T cell fraction (not recorded which). The receptors here all came from a female donor with ankylosing spondylitis or in good health (not recorded which). Each CDR3 is given with its conserved first and last residue.

v_call	j_call	cdr3_aa
TRBV7-9	TRBJ2-2	CASSSGLTPTGELFF
TRBV10-1	TRBJ2-7	CASSETGRPYEQYF
TRBV24-1	TRBJ2-3	CATSDFRLVLWTQYF
TRBV19	TRBJ2-7	CASSDWDRSSYEQYF
TRBV28	TRBJ2-5	CATATGTSGEETQYF
TRBV20-1	TRBJ2-3	CSAYSSGGWADTQYF
TRBV28	TRBJ2-3	CASSFVGSTQYF
TRBV12-3/TRBV12-4	TRBJ2-3	CASSLGQGFTDTQYF
TRBV7-8	TRBJ2-1	CASSSGGGGGYNEQFF
TRBV20-1	TRBJ2-1	CSARGTSGGYNEQFF
TRBV29-1	TRBJ1-1	CSVEGGLGTEAFF
TRBV14	TRBJ2-1	CASSPGLPSYNEQFF
TRBV7-9	TRBJ2-1	CASSFRLQYNEQFF
TRBV7-2	TRBJ1-1	CASSYLATGNTEAFF
TRBV12-3/TRBV12-4	TRBJ1-2	CASTSGPPYGYTF
TRBV12-3/TRBV12-4	TRBJ2-7	CASRLTRGSYEQYF
TRBV7-2	TRBJ2-3	CASFRGFGDTQYF
TRBV24-1	TRBJ1-3	CATSPSGAYGNTIYF
TRBV11-3	TRBJ2-7	CASSLVAGGLEQYF
TRBV6-1	TRBJ2-2	CASRRTGGVTGELFF
TRBV20-1	TRBJ2-7	CSARRSGSLSSYEQYF
TRBV20-1	TRBJ2-5	CSATKDRGRGETQYF
TRBV2	TRBJ1-2	CASRRTGISYGYTF
TRBV18	TRBJ1-1	CASSPPGDTEAFF
TRBV12-3/TRBV12-4	TRBJ1-5	CASSLGGRQPQHF
TRBV5-1	TRBJ1-6	CASRSRAGTGTNSPLHF
TRBV6-2/TRBV6-3	TRBJ2-2	CASSPEHYTGELFF
TRBV7-2	TRBJ1-3	CASSQREYSGNTIYF
TRBV20-1	TRBJ2-5	CSATKEGQETQYF
TRBV7-6	TRBJ2-1	CASSSRALGEQFF
TRBV14	TRBJ2-1	CASSQEAYLWDEQFF
TRBV11-1	TRBJ2-7	CASSFRREGEQYF
TRBV11-2	TRBJ1-5	CASSYQGVRNQPQHF
TRBV20-1	TRBJ2-1	CSAPKLEGLATYNEQFF
TRBV5-1	TRBJ1-3	CASSLEGGPGNTIYF
TRBV10-3	TRBJ2-3	CAISPGTGTATDTQYF
TRBV7-7	TRBJ2-1	CASSLAAGGPHEQFF
TRBV9	TRBJ2-2	CASSGSTGELFF
TRBV5-1	TRBJ1-1	CASSPQVMNTEAFF
TRBV10-3	TRBJ2-3	CAISESTAANTQYF
TRBV5-1	TRBJ1-2	CASSPTQQALGGYTF
TRBV19	TRBJ1-5	CASSRTIPGHFGQPQHF
TRBV30	TRBJ1-1	CAWSVGGRDTEAFF
TRBV18	TRBJ1-3	CASSPQYTGAGNTIYF
TRBV12-3/TRBV12-4	TRBJ2-2	CASSRDLRTGELFF
TRBV20-1	TRBJ1-5	CSAAASNQPQHF
TRBV28	TRBJ2-1	CASSLLGVHNEQFF
TRBV15	TRBJ2-2	CATSSEKAGPNTGELFF
TRBV29-1	TRBJ2-7	CSVEGQDEQYF
TRBV20-1	TRBJ1-5	CSAFDRDVNQPQHF
TRBV10-3	TRBJ2-7	CAISVTVKRDTFYEQYF